A single sample is the source of the 14 T cell receptor beta chains below, sequenced in a study of cytomegalovirus exposure and HLA in healthy donors. PCR amplification relied on 60 Vbeta primers (plus 13 Jbeta primers). Sequenced by immunoSEQ multiplex PCR; TCRdb stores in-frame clones only, minus some. This sample has over 100,000 clones, with 65% to 75% found just once. The sequenced sample was PBMCs. The receptors originated from a man in his thirties or forties in good health and CMV-seropositive.

V and J are TRBV18 and TRBJ2-2; 8 positions match TRBD1. The CDR3 has 15 residues. The germline CDR1 and CDR2 sequences are KGHSH and LQKENI. The junction had 5 bases not matched to a gene; V was cut back by 4 bases and J by 4 bases. The CDR3 is CASSRQGALTGELFF. CDR3 sequence (DNA): TGTGCCAGCTCACGCCAGGGGGCACTCACCGGGGAGCTGTTTTTT.

Concerning this clone: Its ends do not fully match the called genes, so a read error is possible. The chain has TRBV7-9 and TRBJ1-6; D is unresolved. The CDR3 is 14 residues long. CDR1 and CDR2 (germline): SEHNR, FQNEAQ (reference sequence). As DNA, the CDR3 is TGTACCAGCAGCTTAGAGACAAATGGTTCACCCCTCCACTTT. Translated: CTSSLETNGSPLHF.

The chain is built from TRBV29-1 and TRBJ1-1; maybe TRBD1 (5 bases). Trimming removed 3 bases from V and 2 bases from J, with 13 bases in between. This CDR3 is built from 14 residues. CDR1 is SQVTM and CDR2 is ANQGSEA in the germline V gene. This CDR3 reads CSVEKVTANTEAFF. The CDR3 DNA reads TGCAGCGTTGAGAAAGTGACAGCTAACACTGAAGCTTTCTTT.

The DNA for the CDR3 is TGCGCCAGCAGTGAAGACCGGCGGGGGGGCCCCTACAATGAGCAGTTCTTC. Its translation is CASSEDRRGGPYNEQFF. The chain has TRBV10-1 and TRBJ2-1; 9 nucleotides match TRBD2. Germline CDR1 WNHNN, CDR2 SYGVQD (reference sequence). The CDR3 length is 17 residues. Trimming took 3 bases from V and 2 from J; bases not matched to a gene: 8.

V gene TRBV7-2 combines with J gene TRBJ1-2, with 7 bases matching TRBD1. The germline CDR1 and CDR2 sequences are SGHTA and FQGNSA. The ends lost 3 bases at V and 8 bases at J; junction bases unmatched: 15. The CDR3 has 16 residues. The CDR3 loop is CASSLGDRVGGRGYTF. In DNA form, the CDR3 reads TGTGCCAGCAGCTTGGGAGACAGGGTCGGAGGTAGGGGCTACACCTTC.

CDR3 nucleotide sequence: TGTGCCAGCAGCTTAACCAGGGGCCTCGTCGAAAAACTGTTTTTT. Translating gives CASSLTRGLVEKLFF. The V call is TRBV7-8, the J call TRBJ1-4; D is perhaps TRBD1 (6 bases). There are 15 residues in the CDR3. Germline CDR1 and CDR2: SGHVS and FQNEAQ. The V and J ends lost 2 bases and 8 bases respectively, with 15 bases between them.

CDR3 nucleotides: TGTGCCAGCAGCCCCGAGGCTACCCGAGCAGATACGCAGTATTTT. It yields the protein CASSPEATRADTQYF. J is TRBJ2-3 and V is TRBV11-3; D is unresolved. Per germline, CDR1 SGHNT and CDR2 YENEEA. The CDR3 has 15 residues. V was cut by 5 bases and J by 4 bases, with 16 bases left in between.

About this clone: Relative to the germline gene, one junction end is altered; a read error may explain this. The V gene is TRBV5-4, the J gene TRBJ1-2; 11 bases are shared with TRBD1. Germline V lookup: CDR1 SGHNT, CDR2 YYREEE (reference sequence). This CDR3 region has 18 residues. The CDR3 reads CASSLSPGQGETHYGYPF. The CDR3 DNA reads as TGTGCCAGCAGCTTGAGCCCGGGACAGGGGGAGACCCACTATGGCTACCCCTTC. The full variable domain, its missing parts supplied by reference TRBV5-4 and TRBJ1-2, is ETGVTQSPTHLIKTRGQQVTLRCSSQSGHNTVSWYQQALGQGPQFIFQYYREEENGRGNFPPRFSGLQFPNYSSELNVNALELDDSALYLCASSLSPGQGETHYGYPFGSGTRLTVV.

V is TRBV7-6 and J is TRBJ1-1; 8 positions agree with TRBD1. Trimming cost V 3 bases and J 9 bases; bases outside gene matches: 6. CDR1 is SGHVS, CDR2 FNYEAQ, per germline. The CDR3 extends over 13 amino acids. The CDR3 DNA is TGTGCCAGCAGCTTGTCTGACAGGGGCCAAGCTTTCTTT. It codes for CASSLSDRGQAFF.

The gene calls are TRBV7-2 and TRBJ1-6; D uncertain. CDR3 length: 14 amino acids. Germline CDR1 SGHTA, CDR2 FQGNSA. V was trimmed by 4 bases and J by 10 bases, leaving 14 bases between them. The CDR3, as DNA: TGTGCCAGCAGCTCAACCACGGGAGGCTCACCCCTCCACTTT. This sequence encodes CASSSTTGGSPLHF. The whole variable domain, remainder taken from reference TRBV7-2 and TRBJ1-6, is GAGVSQSPSNKVTEKGKDVELRCDPISGHTALYWYRQSLGQGLEFLIYFQGNSAPDKSGLPSDRFSAERTGGSVSTLTIQRTQQEDSAVYLCASSSTTGGSPLHFGNGTRLTVT.

The J gene is TRBJ2-2, the V gene TRBV2, with a possible D match to TRBD1 (6 bases). The V end lost 2 bases, the J end lost 4 bases, and 14 bases lay between the germline ends. Germline V gene lookup returns CDR1 SNHLY and CDR2 FYNNEI. The CDR3 is 16 residues long. CDR3 sequence reads: CASSEPRQVSTGELFF. CDR3 coding DNA: TGTGCCAGCAGTGAACCCCGACAGGTCAGCACCGGGGAGCTGTTTTTT.

This clone was seen once. At one end, the junction sequence differs from germline, possibly due to a read error. The chain combines TRBV5-1 with TRBJ1-2, with D possibly TRBD1 on 6 matching bases. In germline, CDR1 is SGHRS, CDR2 YFSETQ. The CDR3 is 16 amino acids. CDR3 amino acids: CASSYLAGAGGYGYPF. CDR3 bases: TGCGCCAGCAGCTATCTGGCAGGGGCTGGTGGCTATGGCTACCCCTTC.

In its sample, this clone was seen once. The rearrangement joins TRBV7-2 to TRBJ1-1, with TRBD1 identical over 7 bases. Germline-derived CDR1 and CDR2 are SGHTA and FQGNSA. The CDR3 is made up of 14 amino acids. The trim removed 5 bases at V and 0 bases at J, leaving 3 bases unmatched. CDR3 protein: CASSPGGLNTEAFF. The CDR3 DNA reads TGTGCCAGCAGCCCAGGGGGGCTGAACACTGAAGCTTTCTTT.

V usage is TRBV7-9 and J usage is TRBJ2-7; maybe TRBD1 (6 bases). This CDR3 spans 15 amino acids. The V end lost 1 base, the J end lost 0 bases, and 10 bases lay between the germline ends. The V gene's germline CDR1 is SEHNR and CDR2 FQNEAQ (reference sequence). In nucleotides, the CDR3 is TGTGCCAGCAGCTTAGAGGCGACAGGCTCCTACGAGCAGTACTTC. This sequence encodes CASSLEATGSYEQYF.